This T cell receptor (beta chain) was sequenced during a study of metastatic and nonmetastatic thyroid tumors. Authors' data handling: A papillary thyroid cancer distant-metastasis classifier was built from CDR3 differences across clinicopathological groups. TCRdb ran MiXCR on the PCR reads. TCRdb's processing, not the study's, gives the V and J calls here. The sample contains approximately 20,000 clones, around 40% of which appear only once. Study observations and caveats: Benign nodules reportedly had significantly lower TCR beta diversity than malignant thyroid tumors in blood and tumor.

The entire patient cohort was treatment-naive prior to thyroid surgery. This clone was picked up one time. Antigen: not known. The sequenced sample consisted of tumor tissue. The clonotype was recovered from a female donor with papillary thyroid cancer or a benign thyroid nodule (not recorded which). Some clones in this sample may be carry-over from other donors' samples.

The CDR3 loop reads CASSLYSGNEQFF. DNA for the CDR3: TGCGCCAGCAGCTTGTACTCCGGCAATGAGCAGTTCTTC. The chain links TRBV5-1 to TRBJ2-1; no clear D gene. The CDR3 loop spans 13 amino acids. Trimming removed 1 base from V and 6 bases from J, with 8 bases in between. The germline V gene has CDR1 SGHRS and CDR2 YFSETQ.